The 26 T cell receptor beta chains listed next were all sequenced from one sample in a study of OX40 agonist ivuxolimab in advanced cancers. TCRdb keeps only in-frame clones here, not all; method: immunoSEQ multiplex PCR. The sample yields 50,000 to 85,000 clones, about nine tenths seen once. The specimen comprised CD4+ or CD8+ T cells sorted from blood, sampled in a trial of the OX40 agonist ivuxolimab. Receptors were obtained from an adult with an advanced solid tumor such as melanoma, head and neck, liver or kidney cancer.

This chain's CDR3 is CASSPGQGAIQPQHF. The CDR3 region has the DNA TGTGCCAGCAGTCCGGGACAGGGGGCGATTCAGCCCCAGCATTTT. This rearrangement joins TRBV28 to TRBJ1-5; 12 positions match TRBD1. Losses at the gene ends were 5 bases for V and 6 bases for J; bases not matched to a gene: 5. The CDR3 length is 15 residues. The germline gives CDR1 MDHEN, CDR2 SYDVKM.

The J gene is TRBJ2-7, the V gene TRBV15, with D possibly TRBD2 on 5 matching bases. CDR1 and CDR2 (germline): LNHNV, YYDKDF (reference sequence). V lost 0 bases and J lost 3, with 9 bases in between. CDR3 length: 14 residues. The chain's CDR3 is CATSRDQAGYEQYF. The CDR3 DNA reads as TGTGCCACCAGCAGAGATCAGGCGGGCTACGAGCAGTACTTC.

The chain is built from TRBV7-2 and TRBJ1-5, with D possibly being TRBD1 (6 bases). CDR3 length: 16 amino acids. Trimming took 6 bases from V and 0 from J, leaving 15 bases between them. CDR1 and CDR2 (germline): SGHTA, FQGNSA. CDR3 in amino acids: CASSSGAGYSNQPQHF. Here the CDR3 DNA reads TGTGCCAGCAGTTCGGGGGCAGGTTATAGCAATCAGCCCCAGCATTTT.

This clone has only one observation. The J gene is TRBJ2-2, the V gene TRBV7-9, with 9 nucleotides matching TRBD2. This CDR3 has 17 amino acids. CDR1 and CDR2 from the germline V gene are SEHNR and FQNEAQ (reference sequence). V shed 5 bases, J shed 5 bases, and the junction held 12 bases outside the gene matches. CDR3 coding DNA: TGTGCCAGCAGCCGAAATAGCGGGAGCATGATAACCGGGGAGCTGTTTTTT. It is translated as CASSRNSGSMITGELFF.

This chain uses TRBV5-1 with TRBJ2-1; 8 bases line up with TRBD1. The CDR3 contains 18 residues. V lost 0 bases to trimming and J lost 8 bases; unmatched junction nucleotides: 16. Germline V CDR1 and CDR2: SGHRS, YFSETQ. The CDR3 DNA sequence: TGCGCCAGCAGCTTGGCAGTTTCGCCAGGGGGCGTAGGCCATGAGCAGTTCTTC. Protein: CASSLAVSPGGVGHEQFF.

The CDR3 nucleotides read TGTGCCAGTAGTGGACAGGGTGGTTTCACTGAAGCTTTCTTT. It translates to CASSGQGGFTEAFF. V and J are TRBV19 and TRBJ1-1, with 8 bases aligning to TRBD1. The CDR3 covers 14 residues. Germline CDR1 and CDR2: LNHDA and SQIVND (reference sequence). Unmatched junction bases numbered 6, after V lost 5 bases and J lost 4 bases. Complete variable domain (other parts from reference TRBV19 and TRBJ1-1): DGGITQSPKYLFRKEGQNVTLSCEQNLNHDAMYWYRQDPGQGLRLIYYSQIVNDFQKGDIAEGYSVSREKKESFPLTVTSAQKNPTAFYLCASSGQGGFTEAFFGQGTRLTVV.

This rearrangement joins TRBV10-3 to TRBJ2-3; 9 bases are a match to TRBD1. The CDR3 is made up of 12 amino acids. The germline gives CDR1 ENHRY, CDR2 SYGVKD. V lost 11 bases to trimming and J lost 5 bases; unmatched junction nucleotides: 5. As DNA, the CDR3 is TGTGCCGCCGGGACAGGGTTAGATACGCAGTATTTT. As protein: CAAGTGLDTQYF.

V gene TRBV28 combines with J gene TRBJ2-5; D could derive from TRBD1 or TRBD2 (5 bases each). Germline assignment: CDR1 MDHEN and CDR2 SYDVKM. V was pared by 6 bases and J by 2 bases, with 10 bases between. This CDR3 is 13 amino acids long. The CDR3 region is CASSRGVQETQYF. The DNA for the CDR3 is TGTGCCAGCAGCCGAGGGGTTCAAGAGACCCAGTACTTC.

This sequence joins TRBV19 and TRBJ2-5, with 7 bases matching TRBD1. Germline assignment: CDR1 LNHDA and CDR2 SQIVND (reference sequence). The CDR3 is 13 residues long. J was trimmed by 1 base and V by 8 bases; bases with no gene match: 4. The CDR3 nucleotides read TGTGCCAGTCAGCACAGGGGCCAAGAGACCCAGTACTTC. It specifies CASQHRGQETQYF.

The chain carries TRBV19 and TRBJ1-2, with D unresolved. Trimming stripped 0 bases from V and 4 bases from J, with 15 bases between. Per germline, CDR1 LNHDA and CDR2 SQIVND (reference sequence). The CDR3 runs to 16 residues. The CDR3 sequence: CASSIEEPILGYGYTF. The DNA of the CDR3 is TGTGCCAGTAGTATAGAAGAGCCTATTCTCGGCTATGGCTACACCTTC. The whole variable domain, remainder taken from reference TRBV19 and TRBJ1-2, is DGGITQSPKYLFRKEGQNVTLSCEQNLNHDAMYWYRQDPGQGLRLIYYSQIVNDFQKGDIAEGYSVSREKKESFPLTVTSAQKNPTAFYLCASSIEEPILGYGYTFGSGTRLTVV.

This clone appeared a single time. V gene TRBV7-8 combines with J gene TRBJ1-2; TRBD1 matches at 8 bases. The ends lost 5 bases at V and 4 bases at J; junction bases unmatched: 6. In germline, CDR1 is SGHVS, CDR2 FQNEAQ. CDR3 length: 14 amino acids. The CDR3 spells CASSLSGGLYGYTF. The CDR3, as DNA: TGTGCCAGCAGCCTATCAGGGGGCCTCTATGGCTACACCTTC.

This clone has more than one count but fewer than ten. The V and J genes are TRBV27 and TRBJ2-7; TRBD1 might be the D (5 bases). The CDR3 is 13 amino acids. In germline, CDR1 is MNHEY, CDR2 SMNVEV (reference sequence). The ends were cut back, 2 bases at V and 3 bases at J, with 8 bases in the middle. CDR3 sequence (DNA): TGTGCCAGCAGTTTAAAGGGGCACTACGAGCAGTACTTC. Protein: CASSLKGHYEQYF.

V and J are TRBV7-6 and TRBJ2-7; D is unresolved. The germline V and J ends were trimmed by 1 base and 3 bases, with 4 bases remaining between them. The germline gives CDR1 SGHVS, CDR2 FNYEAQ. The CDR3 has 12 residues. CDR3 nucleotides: TGTGCCAGCAGCTTAGTCGGCTACGAGCAGTACTTC. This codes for CASSLVGYEQYF.

The CDR3 loop reads CASSLPLQGAKAFF. Written as DNA, the CDR3 is TGTGCCAGCAGTTTACCACTTCAGGGGGCGAAAGCTTTCTTT. This chain uses TRBV6-5 with TRBJ1-1, with 8 bases matching TRBD1. V shed 4 bases, J shed 9 bases, and the junction held 10 bases outside the gene matches. Germline values: CDR1 MNHEY, CDR2 SVGAGI. This CDR3 spans 14 amino acids.

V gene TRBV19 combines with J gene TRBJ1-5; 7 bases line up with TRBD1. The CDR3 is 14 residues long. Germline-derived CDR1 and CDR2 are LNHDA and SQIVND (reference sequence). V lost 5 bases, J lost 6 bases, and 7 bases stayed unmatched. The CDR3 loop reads CASSVTGISQPQHF. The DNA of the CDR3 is TGTGCCAGTAGTGTGACAGGGATCAGTCAGCCCCAGCATTTT.

The CDR3 DNA sequence: TGTGCCAGCAGAGGACTAGCGGGTGAATCGGGAGAGCAGTACTTC. This codes for CASRGLAGESGEQYF. The rearrangement links TRBV6-6 to TRBJ2-7; 11 bases fit TRBD2. Trimming took 6 bases from V and 7 from J; bases not matched to a gene: 11. Germline lookup yields CDR1 MNHNY and CDR2 SVGAGI (reference sequence). The CDR3 extends over 15 amino acids.

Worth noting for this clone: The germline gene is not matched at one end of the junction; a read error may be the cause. CDR3 bases: TGTGCCGGCAGTTACTCGACCCGCTGGCAGTACTTT. Residues: CAGSYSTRWQYF. The chain has TRBV6-6 and TRBJ2-7, with D hard to call. Germline V gene lookup returns CDR1 MNHNY and CDR2 SVGAGI (reference sequence). The CDR3 sequence is 12 residues long.

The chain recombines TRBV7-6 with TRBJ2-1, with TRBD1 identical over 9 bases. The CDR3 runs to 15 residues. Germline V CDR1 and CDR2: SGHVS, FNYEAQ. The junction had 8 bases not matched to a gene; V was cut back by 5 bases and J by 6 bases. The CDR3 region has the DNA TGTGCCAGCAGCGCCCTCCGGGACAGGGTCAATGAGCAGTTCTTC. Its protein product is CASSALRDRVNEQFF.

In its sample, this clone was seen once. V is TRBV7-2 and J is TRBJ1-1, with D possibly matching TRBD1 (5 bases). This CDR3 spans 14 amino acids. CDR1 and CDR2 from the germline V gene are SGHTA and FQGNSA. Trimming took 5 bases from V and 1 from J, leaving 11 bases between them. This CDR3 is CASSPNRQNTEAFF. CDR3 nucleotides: TGTGCCAGCAGCCCAAACAGGCAGAACACTGAAGCTTTCTTT.

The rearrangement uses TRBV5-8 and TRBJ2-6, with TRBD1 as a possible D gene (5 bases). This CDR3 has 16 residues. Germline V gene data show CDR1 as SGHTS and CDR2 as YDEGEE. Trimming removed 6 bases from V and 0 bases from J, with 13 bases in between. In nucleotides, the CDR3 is TGTGCCAGCACCGAGAAGGGGTTCTCTGGGGCCAACGTCCTGACTTTC. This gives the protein CASTEKGFSGANVLTF.

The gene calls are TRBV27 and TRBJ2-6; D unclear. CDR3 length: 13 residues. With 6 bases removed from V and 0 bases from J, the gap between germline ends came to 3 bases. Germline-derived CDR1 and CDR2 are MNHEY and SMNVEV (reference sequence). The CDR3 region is CASSNSGANVLTF. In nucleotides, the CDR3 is TGTGCCAGCAGCAACTCTGGGGCCAACGTCCTGACTTTC.

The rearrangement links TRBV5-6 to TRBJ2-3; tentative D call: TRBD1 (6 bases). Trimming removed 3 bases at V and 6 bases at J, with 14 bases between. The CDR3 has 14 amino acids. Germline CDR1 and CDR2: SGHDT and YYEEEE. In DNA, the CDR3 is TGTGCCAGCAGCTCCGGACAGCCCGGGGATACGCAGTATTTT. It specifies CASSSGQPGDTQYF.

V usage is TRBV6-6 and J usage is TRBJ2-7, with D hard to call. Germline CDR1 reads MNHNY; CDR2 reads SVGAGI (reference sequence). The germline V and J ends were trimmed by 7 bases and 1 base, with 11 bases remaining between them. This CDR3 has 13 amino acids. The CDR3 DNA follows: TGTGCCAGCACAAAGGTCGGATCCTACGAGCAGTACTTC. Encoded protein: CASTKVGSYEQYF.

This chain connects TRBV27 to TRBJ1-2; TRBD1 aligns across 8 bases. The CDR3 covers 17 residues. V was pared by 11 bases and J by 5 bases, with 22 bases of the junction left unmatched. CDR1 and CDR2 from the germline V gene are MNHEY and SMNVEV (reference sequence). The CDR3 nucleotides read TGTGCCGGCAACTCTTGGGACAGGCTAGCCAACCATTATGGCTACACCTTC. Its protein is CAGNSWDRLANHYGYTF.

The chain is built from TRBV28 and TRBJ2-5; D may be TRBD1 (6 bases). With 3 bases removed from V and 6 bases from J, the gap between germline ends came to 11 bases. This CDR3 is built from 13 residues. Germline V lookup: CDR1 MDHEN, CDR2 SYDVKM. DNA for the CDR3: TGTGCCAGCAGTTTTGGGGACATCCAGACCCAGTACTTC. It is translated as CASSFGDIQTQYF.

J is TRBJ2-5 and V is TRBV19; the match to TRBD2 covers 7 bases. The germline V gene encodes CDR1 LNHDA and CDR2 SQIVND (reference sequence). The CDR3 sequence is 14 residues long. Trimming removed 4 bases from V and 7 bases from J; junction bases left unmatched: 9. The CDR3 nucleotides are TGTGCCAGTAGTACCGCCGGGGGGTCCGGGACCCAGTACTTC. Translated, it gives CASSTAGGSGTQYF.